This T cell receptor beta chain was captured in a study of T cell responses to AZD1222 COVID-19 vaccine. The repertoire was sequenced with immunoSEQ multiplex PCR; TCRdb's copy has only in-frame clones and lacks some. The sample records approximately 160,000 clones, about 92% being singletons. Study-level findings and limits: Repertoires were collected only later (after the peak T cell response had occurred). Donors were mostly white British, more females; clonal diversity possibly underestimated. Spike-specific TCR breadth and depth were elevated following two AZD1222 doses.

With respect to this clone: The antigen is unknown.

Germline-derived CDR1 and CDR2 are SEHNR and FQNEAQ (reference sequence). The CDR3 sequence is 15 residues long. Trimming left V 1 base short and J 6 bases short, with 15 bases between. Specimen: peripheral blood, collected 28 days after the second AZD1222 dose. This TCR derives from an adult who received the AZD1222 COVID-19 vaccine. The V and J genes are TRBV7-9 and TRBJ1-2, with no clear D. The chain's CDR3 is CASSLGAEGPDGYTF. CDR3 DNA: TGTGCCAGCAGCTTAGGGGCAGAAGGACCAGATGGCTACACCTTC.